A single sample gave rise to the 23 T cell receptor beta chains below, sequenced in a study of OX40 agonist ivuxolimab in advanced cancers. Receptor amplification or capture employed the immunoSEQ multiplex PCR assay. TCRdb holds this immuneACCESS table with in-frame rearrangements only. Some clones are missing; in checked studies, unresolved V genes explain under half, and the rest has no known cause. The sample table contains 65,000 to 95,000 clones; only one count was recorded for nearly 90% of them. Jointly, the top ten make up less than 0.2% of the sample. Material: CD4+ or CD8+ T cells sorted from blood, obtained in a trial of the OX40 agonist ivuxolimab. These receptors originate from an adult with an advanced solid tumor such as melanoma, head and neck, liver or kidney cancer.

The chain uses TRBV11-2 and TRBJ1-2, with 7 bases fitting TRBD1. This CDR3 region has 14 residues. Germline lookup yields CDR1 SGHAT and CDR2 FQNNGV. Losses at the gene ends were 4 bases for V and 4 bases for J; bases not matched to a gene: 6. The CDR3 is CASSSHRDSYGYTF. CDR3 coding DNA: TGTGCCAGCAGCTCCCACCGGGACAGCTATGGCTACACCTTC.

For the CDR3, the DNA is TGCAGCTCACTAGGGGGTGGAGGAGAGACCCAGTACTTC. Amino acid sequence: CSSLGGGGETQYF. The chain carries TRBV29-1 and TRBJ2-5; D is possibly TRBD1 (6 bases). CDR1 is SQVTM, CDR2 ANQGSEA, per germline. V lost 8 bases, J lost 4 bases, and 17 bases lay in between. CDR3 length equals 13 residues.

The chain combines TRBV5-1 with TRBJ1-1, with D unclear. V was cut by 4 bases and J by 4 bases, with 14 bases left in between. CDR3 length: 14 residues. The germline V gene encodes CDR1 SGHRS and CDR2 YFSETQ. CDR3 in amino acids: CASSLQLEGTEAFF. CDR3 bases: TGCGCCAGCAGCCTACAGCTAGAGGGCACTGAAGCTTTCTTT.

V usage is TRBV6-5 and J usage is TRBJ1-1; D call uncertain. The CDR3 length is 14 residues. Trimming left V 3 bases short and J 0 bases short, with 8 bases between. CDR1 MNHEY and CDR2 SVGAGI come from the germline V gene. CDR3 amino acids: CASSYGVMNTEAFF. The CDR3, as DNA: TGTGCCAGCAGTTATGGGGTCATGAACACTGAAGCTTTCTTT.

This rearrangement joins TRBV6-5 to TRBJ2-2, with no clear D. CDR3 length equals 14 residues. V dropped 5 bases and J dropped 3 bases, with 10 bases sitting between them. Germline CDR1 and CDR2: MNHEY and SVGAGI. The CDR3 DNA is TGTGCCAGCAGTGAGTTTAGGTACACCGGGGAGCTGTTTTTT. This translates into CASSEFRYTGELFF.

The chain recombines TRBV30 with TRBJ2-7, with 10 bases fitting TRBD1. The germline V gene encodes CDR1 GTSNPN and CDR2 SVGIG (reference sequence). This CDR3 spans 13 amino acids. Trimming took 2 bases from V and 8 from J; bases not matched to a gene: 6. The CDR3 nucleotides read TGTGCCTGGAGTCCGGACAGGGGGTACCAGCAGTACTTC. Its translation is CAWSPDRGYQQYF.

The rearrangement links TRBV4-2 to TRBJ2-2, with 7 bases identical to TRBD2. The CDR3 sequence is 15 residues long. Germline V gives CDR1 LGHNA, CDR2 YNFKEQ. V lost 4 bases to trimming and J lost 1 base; unmatched junction nucleotides: 3. CDR3 loop: CASSLSGENTGELFF. Written as DNA, the CDR3 is TGTGCCAGCAGCCTCAGCGGGGAGAACACCGGGGAGCTGTTTTTT.

The gene calls are TRBV7-2 and TRBJ2-3, with D perhaps given as TRBD1 or TRBD2 (5 bases each). Germline loops: CDR1 SGHTA, CDR2 FQGNSA. V was trimmed by 8 bases and J by 4 bases, leaving 16 bases between them. The CDR3 has 14 amino acids. The CDR3 here is CASSGRSGPDTQYF. In DNA form, the CDR3 reads TGTGCCAGCTCGGGGCGCAGCGGTCCAGATACGCAGTATTTT.

V usage is TRBV5-4 and J usage is TRBJ2-5, with 13 bases that match TRBD2. This CDR3 region has 16 residues. Germline V CDR1 and CDR2: SGHNT, YYREEE (reference sequence). J lost 4 bases, V lost 2 bases, and 5 bases had no gene match. This chain's CDR3 is CASSLRTSGGGETQYF. The CDR3 DNA is TGTGCCAGCAGCTTACGGACTAGCGGGGGAGGAGAGACCCAGTACTTC.

This chain connects TRBV5-1 to TRBJ2-2, with D unclear. V was clipped by 6 bases and J by 4 bases, with 19 bases between them. CDR1 and CDR2 (germline): SGHRS, YFSETQ. This CDR3 spans 16 amino acids. In nucleotides, the CDR3 is TGCGCCAGCACCCCGTTATCGTCCGCTAGCACCGGGGAGCTGTTTTTT. Encoded protein: CASTPLSSASTGELFF.

In its sample, this clone was seen a few times. This sequence joins TRBV9 and TRBJ1-4; TRBD1 is a possible D gene (6 bases). The V gene's germline CDR1 is SGDLS and CDR2 YYNGEE. V lost 4 bases, J lost 4 bases, and 14 bases lay in between. CDR3 size: 15 residues. CDR3 loop: CASSPQGRGNEKLFF. The CDR3 region has the DNA TGTGCCAGCAGCCCCCAGGGGAGAGGTAATGAAAAACTGTTTTTT.

The chain joins TRBV11-1 to TRBJ2-5; possibly TRBD1 for D (6 bases). The CDR3 spans 17 residues. Per the germline V gene, CDR1 is SGHAT and CDR2 is FQDESV (reference sequence). V lost 2 bases and J lost 1, with 17 bases in between. CDR3 region: CASSLISDRTVQETQYF. Here the CDR3 DNA reads TGTGCCAGCAGCTTAATCAGTGACAGGACAGTCCAAGAGACCCAGTACTTC.

The V gene is TRBV5-1, the J gene TRBJ2-2; D gene uncertain. CDR1 is SGHRS and CDR2 is YFSETQ in the germline V gene. Trimming removed 2 bases from V and 1 base from J, with 6 bases in between. This CDR3 contains 14 residues. CDR3 residues: CASSFSENTGELFF. The CDR3 DNA reads as TGCGCCAGCAGCTTCAGCGAGAACACCGGGGAGCTGTTTTTT.

The chain uses TRBV9 and TRBJ2-5; 10 nucleotides agree with TRBD2. The CDR3 contains 18 residues. The germline gives CDR1 SGDLS, CDR2 YYNGEE. The V segment lost 0 bases and the J segment 2 bases; nucleotides outside the gene matches: 10. Here the CDR3 DNA reads TGTGCCAGCAGCGTAGGACTAGCGGGCGCACGGGAACAAGAGACCCAGTACTTC. Translated, it gives CASSVGLAGAREQETQYF.

This chain links TRBV10-3 with TRBJ1-2; TRBD1 is a possible D gene (5 bases). This CDR3 contains 13 residues. V lost 10 bases, J lost 0 bases, and 12 bases lay in between. The germline CDR1 and CDR2 sequences are ENHRY and SYGVKD. CDR3 region: CATASGANYGYTF. In DNA form, the CDR3 reads TGTGCCACTGCGTCGGGGGCTAACTATGGCTACACCTTC.

The rearrangement links TRBV7-8 to TRBJ2-1, with 7 bases lining up with TRBD2. The germline gives CDR1 SGHVS, CDR2 FQNEAQ. The CDR3 is 15 amino acids. Trimming took 5 bases from V and 3 from J; bases not matched to a gene: 7. This chain's CDR3 is CASSLRLAYYNEQFF. For the CDR3, the DNA is TGTGCCAGCAGCCTGCGACTAGCATACTACAATGAGCAGTTCTTC.

The chain uses TRBV11-2 and TRBJ2-7; 10 bases align to TRBD2. CDR1 is SGHAT and CDR2 is FQNNGV in the germline V gene. V lost 3 bases to trimming and J lost 4 bases; unmatched junction nucleotides: 0. This CDR3 has 13 residues. CDR3 sequence: CASSLGLAYEQYV. CDR3 coding DNA: TGTGCCAGCAGCTTGGGACTAGCGTACGAGCAGTACGTC.

V is TRBV27 and J is TRBJ2-7, with 13 bases lining up with TRBD2. Germline-derived CDR1 and CDR2 are MNHEY and SMNVEV (reference sequence). The CDR3 contains 15 residues. The ends lost 3 bases at V and 4 bases at J; junction bases unmatched: 3. For the CDR3, the DNA is TGTGCCAGCAGTTTCCGACTAGCGGGAGGTTACGAGCAGTACTTC. It yields the protein CASSFRLAGGYEQYF.

V is TRBV11-1 and J is TRBJ2-3, with 8 bases identical to TRBD2. Germline CDR1 reads SGHAT; CDR2 reads FQDESV (reference sequence). V shed 1 base and J 2 bases; nucleotides not matched to a gene: 2. This CDR3 is built from 15 residues. The DNA of the CDR3 is TGTGCCAGCAGCTTAGACGGGAGGGTCACAGATACGCAGTATTTT. This encodes CASSLDGRVTDTQYF.

This clone appeared a single time. This chain links TRBV5-1 with TRBJ1-1; D is unresolved. Trimming stripped 4 bases from V and 3 bases from J, with 13 bases between. Germline V CDR1 and CDR2: SGHRS, YFSETQ. The CDR3 is 14 amino acids. CDR3 in amino acids: CASSDVGRDTEAFF. DNA for the CDR3: TGCGCCAGCAGCGATGTAGGGCGGGACACTGAAGCTTTCTTT.

The V and J genes are TRBV5-1 and TRBJ1-1; 7 bases match TRBD1. The germline gives CDR1 SGHRS, CDR2 YFSETQ. Germline trimming cut 4 bases from V and 5 bases from J; bases unmatched to any gene: 8. CDR3 size: 14 residues. The CDR3 spells CASSRGTEGTEAFF. The CDR3 DNA reads as TGCGCCAGCAGCCGCGGGACAGAGGGGACTGAAGCTTTCTTT.

This clone was observed once. V is TRBV29-1 and J is TRBJ1-2; TRBD1 agrees at 8 bases. The V gene end was trimmed by 3 bases and the J gene end by 2 bases; junction bases not matched to a gene: 14. The CDR3 covers 17 residues. Germline V gene lookup returns CDR1 SQVTM and CDR2 ANQGSEA. DNA for the CDR3: TGCAGCGTTGACCTAGCTCTTGGACAGGGCCAAAACTATGGCTACACCTTC. Translation: CSVDLALGQGQNYGYTF.

This chain joins TRBV28 and TRBJ2-1; D unresolved. V dropped 0 bases and J dropped 8 bases, with 14 bases sitting between them. The CDR3 is made up of 15 amino acids. The V gene's germline CDR1 is MDHEN and CDR2 SYDVKM. Here the CDR3 reads CASSLWRQSRDEQFF. The CDR3 DNA reads as TGTGCCAGCAGTTTATGGCGTCAGTCCCGCGATGAGCAGTTCTTC. The whole variable domain, remainder taken from reference TRBV28 and TRBJ2-1, is DVKVTQSSRYLVKRTGEKVFLECVQDMDHENMFWYRQDPGLGLRLIYFSYDVKMKEKGDIPEGYSVSREKKERFSLILESASTNQTSMYLCASSLWRQSRDEQFFGPGTRLTVL.